The 20 T cell receptor beta chains presented below share a single source sample, sequenced in a study of T cell responses to AZD1222 COVID-19 vaccine. Assay used: immunoSEQ multiplex PCR; TCRdb lists only in-frame clones, some missing. The sample includes around 99,000 clones, 87% of them seen just once. The sample was peripheral blood, taken on day 0 of AZD1222 vaccination. These receptors all come from an adult in good health.

V usage is TRBV4-3 and J usage is TRBJ2-2, with D perhaps TRBD1 or TRBD2 (5 bases each). There are 17 residues in the CDR3. Germline assignment: CDR1 LGHNA and CDR2 YSLEER. As DNA, the CDR3 is TGCCCCACCAGCCGCTCCGGGACGGACCAGAACACCGGGGAGCTGTTTTTT. Its protein is CPTSRSGTDQNTGELFF.

This clone was counted once. The chain carries TRBV5-6 and TRBJ1-1; D gene ambiguous. Germline values: CDR1 SGHDT, CDR2 YYEEEE. The V end was cut by 0 bases, the J end by 5 bases, with 14 bases between. This CDR3 is built from 15 residues. The DNA for the CDR3 is TGTGCCAGCAGCTTGGGGGTCACGGCCGGGACTGAAGCTTTCTTT. It specifies CASSLGVTAGTEAFF.

The chain recombines TRBV18 with TRBJ1-3; TRBD1 aligns across 7 bases. CDR3 length equals 16 residues. CDR1 is KGHSH and CDR2 is LQKENI in the germline V gene. V shed 2 bases, J shed 2 bases, and the junction held 6 bases outside the gene matches. The chain's CDR3 is CASSPWTGGAGNTIYF. The CDR3 coding sequence is TGTGCCAGCTCACCATGGACAGGCGGGGCTGGAAACACCATATATTTT.

In this sample, this clone turned up once. This chain joins TRBV19 and TRBJ1-5; D call uncertain. The germline V gene encodes CDR1 LNHDA and CDR2 SQIVND (reference sequence). V shed 4 bases and J shed 7 bases, with 17 bases lying between them. This CDR3 spans 15 amino acids. CDR3 in amino acids: CASSTRRGGGQPQHF. The CDR3 DNA reads TGTGCCAGTAGTACCCGACGGGGAGGCGGACAGCCCCAGCATTTT.

In the case of this clone: The sample has other DNA sequences that encode this CDR3 too. V usage is TRBV10-1 and J usage is TRBJ1-5; D remains unclear. The CDR3 covers 13 residues. Germline assignment: CDR1 WNHNN and CDR2 SYGVQD (reference sequence). Trimming left V 0 bases short and J 7 bases short, with 7 bases between. CDR3 sequence reads: CASSESLGQPQHF. CDR3 in DNA: TGCGCCAGCAGTGAGTCTCTGGGGCAGCCCCAGCATTTT.

This chain connects TRBV16 to TRBJ1-5; no clear D. CDR3 length: 16 amino acids. CDR1 and CDR2 from the germline V gene are KGHSY and FQNENV. The ends were cut back, 5 bases at V and 4 bases at J, with 18 bases in the middle. Written as DNA, the CDR3 is TGTGCCAGCAGCAGACGCGGGGTGCAAGGTAATCAGCCCCAGCATTTT. Translating it yields CASSRRGVQGNQPQHF.

The chain combines TRBV28 with TRBJ1-2; possible D gene TRBD1, 5 bases. V was clipped by 7 bases and J by 1 base, with 19 bases between them. CDR1 and CDR2 from the germline V gene are MDHEN and SYDVKM. This CDR3 comprises 16 residues. The CDR3 region has the DNA TGTGCCAGCAAAGCCGGACTTGCGAGGGGTAACTATGGCTACACCTTC. Protein product: CASKAGLARGNYGYTF.

The CDR3: CSVEDPETGDTQYF. In nucleotides, the CDR3 is TGCAGCGTTGAAGATCCCGAAACAGGGGATACGCAGTATTTT. The chain links TRBV29-1 to TRBJ2-3; tentatively, D is TRBD1 (6 bases). V lost 0 bases and J 6 bases, leaving 13 bases between the germline ends. Germline-derived CDR1 and CDR2 are SQVTM and ANQGSEA. The CDR3 contains 14 residues.

The chain combines TRBV19 with TRBJ1-2; no firm D call. This CDR3 has 13 residues. Per the germline V gene, CDR1 is LNHDA and CDR2 is SQIVND (reference sequence). V was clipped by 4 bases and J by 5 bases, with 11 bases between them. CDR3: CASSNTVRYGYTF. In DNA, the CDR3 is TGTGCCAGTAGTAATACAGTTCGGTATGGCTACACCTTC.

The chain uses TRBV27 and TRBJ2-3, with 15 bases identical to TRBD2. The CDR3 is made up of 15 amino acids. The germline gives CDR1 MNHEY, CDR2 SMNVEV (reference sequence). V was pared by 6 bases and J by 5 bases, with 3 bases of the junction left unmatched. CDR3 in amino acids: CASRGLAGGKDTQYF. The CDR3 coding sequence is TGTGCCAGCAGGGGACTAGCGGGGGGTAAAGATACGCAGTATTTT.

The chain employs TRBV4-2 and TRBJ1-1; a weak D match, TRBD1 (5 bases). CDR3 size: 16 residues. V lost 0 bases to trimming and J lost 4 bases, with 15 bases between them. CDR1 and CDR2 from the germline V gene are LGHNA and YNFKEQ. The CDR3 sequence is CASSQDIRGGSTEAFF. The CDR3 DNA follows: TGTGCCAGCAGCCAAGATATAAGGGGTGGTTCCACTGAAGCTTTCTTT.

A word on this clone: At one end, the junction sequence differs from germline, possibly due to a read error. The chain links TRBV7-7 to TRBJ1-1; D ambiguous. The germline V gene encodes CDR1 SSHAT and CDR2 FNYEAQ (reference sequence). This CDR3 is built from 13 residues. The DNA for the CDR3 is TGTGCTAGCAGCTTCGGAGAGAACACTGAAGCTTTCTTT. Its protein is CASSFGENTEAFF.

A remark on this clone: This specimen includes other DNA sequences encoding the same CDR3. The chain has TRBV12-5 and TRBJ1-1; TRBD1 is a possible D gene (6 bases). CDR1 is LGHNT, CDR2 FRNRAP, per germline. V gave up 8 bases and J gave up 4 bases, with 8 bases separating them. This CDR3 has 11 amino acids. The CDR3 region has the DNA TGTGCTAGTCGAGGGGGCACTGAAGCTTTCTTT. This translates into CASRGGTEAFF.

This sequence joins TRBV3-1 (or the pseudogene TRBV3-2) and TRBJ2-7, with D unclear. CDR3 length: 12 residues. In germline, CDR1 is LGHDT, CDR2 YNNKEL (reference sequence). Deletions cut 5 bases from V and 6 bases from J, with 11 bases between. CDR3 residues: CASSFRAAEQYF. For the CDR3, the DNA is TGTGCCAGCAGCTTCCGGGCGGCCGAGCAGTACTTC.

The chain combines TRBV3-1 (or the pseudogene TRBV3-2) with TRBJ1-5; perhaps TRBD1 as D (5 bases). V was shortened by 2 bases and J by 7 bases, with 15 bases between the two germline ends. Germline V gene data show CDR1 as LGHDT and CDR2 as YNNKEL (reference sequence). The CDR3 has 15 amino acids. CDR3 residues: CASSQSGGAVQPQHF. Here the CDR3 DNA reads TGTGCCAGCAGCCAAAGCGGAGGGGCGGTACAGCCCCAGCATTTT.

The gene calls are TRBV28 and TRBJ1-6; D gene ambiguous. The CDR3 is 14 amino acids. Trimming removed 1 base from V and 9 bases from J, with 10 bases in between. The germline CDR1 and CDR2 sequences are MDHEN and SYDVKM. CDR3 region: CASSLSPRGSPLHF. The CDR3 DNA reads as TGTGCCAGCAGTTTATCCCCCCGTGGTTCACCCCTCCACTTT.

V gene TRBV19 combines with J gene TRBJ2-7; 8 nucleotides agree with TRBD1. Unmatched junction bases numbered 6, after V lost 5 bases and J lost 0 bases. CDR1 is LNHDA, CDR2 SQIVND, per germline (reference sequence). The CDR3 is 15 amino acids. In DNA, the CDR3 is TGTGCCAGTAGTGTGGACAGGGCGAGCTCCTACGAGCAGTACTTC. Translated: CASSVDRASSYEQYF.

The rearrangement uses TRBV6-1 and TRBJ2-2; TRBD1 agrees at 7 bases. Germline V gene lookup returns CDR1 MNHNS and CDR2 SASEGT. The V gene end was trimmed by 1 base and the J gene end by 6 bases; junction bases not matched to a gene: 20. The length of the CDR3 is 20 residues. The chain's CDR3 is CASSEVVRGWAPGQAGELFF. CDR3 nucleotide sequence: TGTGCCAGCAGTGAAGTTGTCAGGGGGTGGGCCCCGGGCCAAGCCGGGGAGCTGTTTTTT.

This clone was detected a few times. The rearrangement joins TRBV5-6 to TRBJ2-2; D is ambiguous. The length of the CDR3 is 15 residues. With 5 bases removed from V and 5 bases from J, the gap between germline ends came to 16 bases. CDR1 is SGHDT, CDR2 YYEEEE, per germline. The CDR3 sequence: CASSSGPTGTGELFF. In nucleotides, the CDR3 is TGTGCCAGCAGTTCAGGACCTACTGGGACCGGGGAGCTGTTTTTT.

The chain links TRBV3-1 (or the pseudogene TRBV3-2) to TRBJ2-7; D may correspond to TRBD1 or TRBD2 (5 bases each). V dropped 4 bases and J dropped 6 bases, with 16 bases sitting between them. The CDR3 totals 14 residues. Looked up from germline, CDR1 is LGHDT and CDR2 is YNNKEL (reference sequence). The CDR3 DNA sequence: TGTGCCAGCAGCCCGGGCCGGGACGTTGTCGAGCAGTACTTC. Its translation: CASSPGRDVVEQYF.